This TCR beta chain was documented in a study of identical twins. General study results and limits: The study found weaker excess twin sharing in beta out-of-frame sequences. Out-of-frame alpha sequences shared between twins exhibited an excess of low generation probability.

Only one count was recorded for this clonotype. Its target is unknown. MiXCR, run by TCRdb on the 5' RACE reads, gives a single entry per CDR3 protein. The sample includes about 260,000 distinct CDR3 sequences, around 7% of them seen just once. The sample also formed part of further work on yellow fever vaccine responses in identical twins.

This TCR was sampled from a woman aged 18-29 years in good health. The source material was memory (CD45RO+) T cells sorted from blood.

DNA for the CDR3: TGTGCCAGCAGTTCCGACCCTTCCTACGAGCAGTACTTC. Amino acid sequence: CASSSDPSYEQYF. The rearrangement links TRBV12-3 or TRBV12-4 to TRBJ2-7, with D uncertain. The CDR3 extends over 13 amino acids. Trimming left V 4 bases short and J 1 base short, with 8 bases between.